These 8 T cell receptor beta chains originate from one sample sequenced in a study of shared clonotypes between healthy human individuals. The table came from immunoSEQ multiplex PCR; TCRdb's copy has only in-frame clones and leaves some out. The profile shows roughly 2,300,000 clones, about nine tenths of them singletons. The sequenced sample was naive CD4+ T cells from PBMCs. Subset of the sample: CD45RA+ positively selected. The receptors derive from a man between 18 and 35 years old in good health. Some clones in this sample may be carry-over from other donors' samples.

The V and J genes are TRBV5-4 and TRBJ2-7; TRBD1 matches at 8 bases. V dropped 4 bases and J dropped 6; count of bases not matched to a gene: 12. The CDR3 runs 15 residues. CDR1 SGHNT and CDR2 YYREEE come from the germline V gene (reference sequence). CDR3 sequence (DNA): TGTGCCAGCAGCCCCAGTCAGGGGGCGATGGGCGAGCAGTACTTC. It translates to CASSPSQGAMGEQYF.

The J gene is TRBJ1-5, the V gene TRBV29-1, with 10 bases that match TRBD1. Germline CDR1 and CDR2: SQVTM and ANQGSEA. The CDR3 has 12 amino acids. V shed 7 bases, J shed 6 bases, and the junction held 3 bases outside the gene matches. The CDR3, as DNA: TGCAGCGCTCGGACAGGGGGTCAGCCCCAGCATTTT. It is translated as CSARTGGQPQHF. Based on the CDR3 plus reference TRBV29-1 and TRBJ1-5, the full variable domain is SAVISQKPSRDICQRGTSLTIQCQVDSQVTMMFWYRQQPGQSLTLIATANQGSEATYESGFVIDKFPISRPNLTFSTLTVSNMSPEDSSIYLCSARTGGQPQHFGDGTRLSIL.

On this clone: This CDR3 is also generated by other DNA sequences in the sample. This chain links TRBV5-1 with TRBJ2-2; 10 bases fit TRBD2. This CDR3 region has 15 residues. CDR1 is SGHRS, CDR2 YFSETQ, per germline. Trimming removed 4 bases from V and 3 bases from J; junction bases left unmatched: 3. Here the CDR3 DNA reads TGCGCCAGCAGCCTCCTAGCGGGAGACACCGGGGAGCTGTTTTTT. Translated: CASSLLAGDTGELFF.

On this clone: One end of the junction is discordant with germline, which a read error may explain. At the DNA level, this CDR3 is encoded by other sequences in the same sample as well. V is TRBV2 and J is TRBJ2-2; 10 bases line up with TRBD2. CDR3 length equals 16 residues. The V gene's germline CDR1 is SNHLY and CDR2 FYNNEI. The CDR3 nucleotides read TGCGCCAGCAGTGCCAGCGGGAGGGCTGGGACCGGGGAGCTGTTTTTT. It encodes CASSASGRAGTGELFF.

This chain joins TRBV6-5 and TRBJ1-1, with D possibly matching TRBD1 (5 bases). V shed 6 bases and J shed 3 bases, with 14 bases lying between them. The CDR3 has 14 amino acids. CDR1 is MNHEY and CDR2 is SVGAGI in the germline V gene. The CDR3 DNA reads TGTGCCAGCAGAGCGCCCAGAGGGGACACTGAAGCTTTCTTT. The encoded protein is CASRAPRGDTEAFF.

V usage is TRBV30 and J usage is TRBJ2-6; 9 bases map to TRBD1. This CDR3 comprises 18 residues. Germline values: CDR1 GTSNPN, CDR2 SVGIG (reference sequence). J lost 2 bases, V lost 8 bases, and 16 bases had no gene match. The DNA of the CDR3 is TGTGCCCGTAATAACCGGGACAGGGTCCTTCCTGGGGCCAACGTCCTGACTTTC. Translating gives CARNNRDRVLPGANVLTF. The whole variable domain, remainder taken from reference TRBV30 and TRBJ2-6, is SQTIHQWPATLVQPVGSPLSLECTVEGTSNPNLYWYRQAAGRGLQLLFYSVGIGQISSEVPQNLSASRPQDRQFILSSKKLLLSDSGFYLCARNNRDRVLPGANVLTFGAGSRLTVL.

The rearrangement uses TRBV10-3 and TRBJ2-2; no reliable D call. The germline gives CDR1 ENHRY, CDR2 SYGVKD. V lost 4 bases and J lost 5, with 8 bases in between. This CDR3 comprises 13 residues. CDR3 DNA sequence: TGTGCCATCAGTGGGGGTAGGACCGGGGAGCTGTTTTTT. It translates to CAISGGRTGELFF.

The chain has TRBV2 and TRBJ2-1; TRBD2 agrees at 7 bases. J lost 8 bases, V lost 6 bases, and 10 bases had no gene match. Germline-derived CDR1 and CDR2 are SNHLY and FYNNEI. The length of the CDR3 is 14 residues. The CDR3 DNA reads as TGTGCCAGCAGAAGGACTAGTAGTGTCGATGAGCAGTTCTTC. This gives the protein CASRRTSSVDEQFF.